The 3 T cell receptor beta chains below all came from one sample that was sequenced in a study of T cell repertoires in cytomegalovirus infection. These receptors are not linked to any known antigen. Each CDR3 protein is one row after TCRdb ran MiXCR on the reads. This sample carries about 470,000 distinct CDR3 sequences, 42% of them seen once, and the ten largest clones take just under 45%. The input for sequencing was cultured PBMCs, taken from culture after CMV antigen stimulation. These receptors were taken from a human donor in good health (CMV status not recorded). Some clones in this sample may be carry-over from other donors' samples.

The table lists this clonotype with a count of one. The CDR3 loop reads CASSYSIGRMNTEAFF. CDR3 bases: TGTGCCAGCAGTTACTCGATCGGAAGGATGAACACTGAAGCTTTCTTT. The J gene is TRBJ1-1, the V gene TRBV6-8; D is ambiguous. The CDR3 is 16 residues long. Trimming stripped 0 bases from V and 0 bases from J, with 11 bases between. CDR1 and CDR2 (germline): MNHGY, SAAAGT.

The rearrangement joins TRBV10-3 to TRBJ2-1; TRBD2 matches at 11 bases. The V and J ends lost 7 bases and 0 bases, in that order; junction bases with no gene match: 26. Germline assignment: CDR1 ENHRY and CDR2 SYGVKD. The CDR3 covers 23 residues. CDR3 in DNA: TGTGCCATCAAACCGGGACAGGGTACTAGCGGGGGTCCAACCCTAAGCTCCTACAATGAGCAGTTCTTC. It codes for CAIKPGQGTSGGPTLSSYNEQFF.

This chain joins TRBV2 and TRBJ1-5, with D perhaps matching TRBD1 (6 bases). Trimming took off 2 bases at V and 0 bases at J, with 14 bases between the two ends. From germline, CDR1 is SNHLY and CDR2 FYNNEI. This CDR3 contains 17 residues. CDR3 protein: CASSERGTYYSNQPQHF. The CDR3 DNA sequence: TGTGCCAGCAGTGAAAGGGGGACATATTATAGCAATCAGCCCCAGCATTTT.